The clone carrying this T cell receptor beta chain was observed at least ten times. Antigen: not known. The read ends 3 residues before the CDR3 terminus; that terminus is restored from the germline J gene. This record belongs to a study of T cell clonality in common variable immunodeficiency. Most patients and controls had Caucasian heritage. Germline V gene sequence: CDR1 SEHNR, CDR2 FQNEAQ (reference sequence). Trimming removed 5 bases from V and 2 bases from J; junction bases left unmatched: 5. CDR3 size: 14 residues. Libraries were prepared by immunoSEQ multiplex PCR; TCRdb keeps only in-frame clonotypes and omits some of them. In total the sample includes about 64,000 clones, none of them seen once. Study-level results: Compared with healthy controls, CVID subjects showed increased TCRbeta clonality, mostly in about a third. Compared with controls, CVID subjects had fewer shared TCRbeta clones. Reportedly, TCR beta sequences from common variable immunodeficiency showed fewer deletions and N-nucleotide insertions.

This chain joins TRBV7-9 and TRBJ2-5; 7 bases agree with TRBD2. Sequencing used peripheral blood mononuclear cells. This receptor was taken from a person between 18 and 70 years old in good health. CDR3 bases read: TGTGCCAGCAGCGATTGGGGGGGACAAGAGACC. This translates into CASSDWGGQET. The whole CDR3 protein is CASSDWGGQETQYF.